This T cell receptor (beta chain) originates from a study of CD8 T cells in ankylosing spondylitis (dated by TCRdb to the late 2010s). Regarding the research as a whole: To find TCR variants linked to disease, the study profiled T cell receptor beta repertoires in ankylosing spondylitis patients and healthy donors. In total, the full study cohort was made up of 110 or so healthy donors and more than 20 ankylosing spondylitis patients. Peripheral blood was sampled, and synovial fluid was also collected from ankylosing spondylitis patients. General findings and caveats noted by the study authors: The disease-linked clones showed a CD8+ phenotype and occurred at relatively low frequencies in peripheral blood. Some motif variants were previously reported in synovial fluid and blood of reactive arthritis patients, suggesting common disease-initiation mechanisms. According to the report, matched synovial fluid samples from ankylosing spondylitis patients were significantly enriched for the disease-linked clones. Blood from ankylosing spondylitis patients appeared to be characterized by a TCR beta motif composed of about eight highly homologous amino acid variants.

Instrument used: Illumina HiSeq 2500. Quantitative 5'-RACE with molecular barcodes was used to prepare TCR beta libraries. For the original study's pipeline: To identify disease-linked TCR variants, a new computational method was used, one built on a probabilistic model of VDJ rearrangement. TCRdb reprocessing: public reads trimmed at Q25 with fastp, clones called with MiXCR, in-frame beta chains kept. Every entry covers one CDR3 protein and lists the most common genes and DNA from its rows. The authors' filters were not applied to this entry. The sample table shows hundreds of thousands of distinct CDR3 sequences, and roughly 24% are seen once. The ten largest clonotypes hold 5% to 7.5% of the sample. The CDR3 has 11 amino acids, counting the end cysteine and phenylalanine. Solely the CDR3 DNA is kept, with 33 bases framed from the first base. V lost 3 bases and J lost 7 bases; the stretch between them is 7 bases long. The germline V gene (reference sequence) supplies CDR1 DFQATT and CDR2 SNEGSKA.

This clonotype was counted between two and nine times. Its antigen remains unidentified. No base-level quality is on record; no much larger clone is a single base apart. The chain uses TRBV20-1 and TRBJ2-1, with the D gene not clear enough to name. Sequencing used blood, either unsorted or a sorted T cell fraction (not recorded which). The source is a male donor with ankylosing spondylitis or in good health (not recorded which). The sequenced DNA is TGCAGTGCTAGTATGAGGAATGAGCAGTTCTTC. Its translation reads: CSASMRNEQFF.